This T cell receptor beta chain derives from a study of vaccination and CD4 T cells after COVID-19 (dated by TCRdb to 2021 to 2024). Regarding the complete study: Convalescent patients had a positive SARS-CoV-2 result on nasal swab PCR, and of these patients, fewer than ten had mild disease and one had severe disease. In the convalescent cohort there were six males and four females, among whom were two Hispanic individuals, seven Caucasians, two Asians and one multiracial person. Participants got two doses of the Pfizer-BioNTech BNT162b2 vaccine (n=8) or two doses of the Moderna mRNA-1273 vaccine (n=2). Post-COVID blood samples were collected from convalescent patients a median of roughly 100 days after diagnosis, with a range of roughly 30 to 170 days. Post-vaccine blood samples were obtained a median of approximately 74 days after the second vaccine dose, with a range of about 14 to 241 days. For stimulating the cultures, overlapping spike peptide pools were used, derived from SARS-CoV-2 as well as from the common cold coronaviruses HCoV-NL63, HCoV-OC43 and HCoV-229E. Control cultures received a CEFX viral epitope pool as the positive control, an HIV-1 Nef peptide pool as the negative control, or no peptide. In over 8 COVID-19 convalescent patients and a few infection-naive healthy vaccine recipients, researchers compared the spike-specific CD4+ TCR repertoire from before mRNA vaccination with the repertoire from after. Broader findings and caveats from the paper: Nearly all vaccine-specific clones in convalescent patients (304 of 307) were mono-reactive for SARS-CoV-2 spike rather than cross-reactive with common cold coronaviruses. The median number of SARS-CoV-2-reactive clonotypes rose from around 21 after infection to 30 to 45 after vaccination, but the change was not significant. Among convalescent patients, a median about 87% of the SARS-CoV-2-reactive clones seen after vaccination appeared only after vaccination, which suggests priming specific to the vaccine. Only a relatively small number of convalescent patients were included in the study, and early timepoints following natural infection were not analyzed.

V loses 0 bases of germline sequence and J loses 4 bases, and the interval between the two ends is 8 bases. The germline V gene (reference sequence) specifies SGHNT as CDR1 and YYREEE as CDR2. The CDR3 runs 14 residues from the cysteine to the phenylalanine. The kept DNA is CDR3 alone, 42 bases in frame from the first base. Libraries were built with PCR. At the Johns Hopkins FTIC core, DNA from the cultured CD4+ T cells underwent TCR sequencing with the Oncomine TCR Beta short-read assay. Genomic DNA was extracted from the cultured CD4+ T cells with the QIAamp micro DNA kit. Oncomine TCR Beta libraries made from cultured CD4+ T cells were pooled using unique dual indexes and sequenced on an Illumina iSeq 100. The paper's processing steps were these. Non-productive sequences were removed, and CDR3s that did not start with C, did not end with F or W, or were shorter than 7 amino acids were discarded. Antigen-specific clonotypes were identified using the MANAFEST web application through comparison of peptide-stimulated wells with reference and other culture wells. An FDR below 0.05, an odds ratio above 5, and a productive frequency above 0.1% in at least two of three replicate wells were required for clones to be considered positive. A clonotype was classed as cross-reactive if the clonotype showed significant expansion both in SARS-CoV-2 spike wells and in at least one common cold coronavirus spike condition. Levenshtein distances (stringdist) and unrooted phylogenetic trees (ape) in R version 3.6.1 were used to assess CDR3 homology. TCRdb redid the processing of the public reads, applying fastp at Q25 and MiXCR, and retained in-frame beta chains. All rows with the same CDR3 protein become a single entry with the most common DNA and genes. TCRdb's processing, not the authors', yielded these V and J calls. Here the sample has approximately 16,000 distinct CDR3 sequences; about 48% occur a single time. The ten biggest clones cover 4.5% to 5.5% of the sample.

This clonotype appeared a few times. This receptor's antigen is unknown. No base qualities exist here, and no much larger clone lies one base off it. Per the publication, the treatment or condition label means: approximately 10-day PBMC culture with coronavirus spike peptide pools or control peptides (ViraFEST assay). The ViraFEST assay, used in the study, expanded antigen-specific T cells with peptide pools and then identified the expanded clonotypes through TCR sequencing. The convalescent patients' positive SARS-CoV-2 PCR tests fell between March and December 2020, which was before the Alpha, Beta and Delta variants emerged in the United States. Each well held two million PBMCs cultured with roughly 10 ug/ml peptide pools in IMDM containing roughly 4.7% human AB serum and roughly 9.3 IU/ml IL-2. Half of the culture medium was replaced with fresh IL-2-containing medium on days 3 and 7. CD4+ T cells were isolated after about nine days of culture through negative selection using the EasySep CD4+ T cell isolation kit. Ficoll-Paque Plus gradient centrifugation was used to isolate PBMCs from whole blood, and the isolated PBMCs were then either used fresh or cryopreserved at -140C. Triplicate wells were generally used for each culture condition.

The chain links TRBV5-4 with TRBJ1-5, with the D gene too uncertain to name. The input for sequencing was CD4+ T cells from blood, cultured in vitro, taken before SARS-CoV-2 vaccination. The sequence came from a human donor who had recovered from COVID-19. CDR3 protein: CASSLGGENQPQHF. The DNA reads as follows: TGTGCCAGCAGCTTGGGCGGAGAGAATCAGCCCCAGCATTTT.